The 2 T cell receptor beta chains below come from one sample, sequenced in a study of T cells after yellow fever vaccination. TCRdb re-called the 5' RACE reads with MiXCR, one entry per CDR3 protein. The sample carries around 590,000 distinct CDR3 sequences, around 12% recorded once. The sequenced sample was PBMCs, obtained on the day of the yellow fever booster vaccination. Receptors originate from a man younger than 45 who received the YFV17D yellow fever vaccine.

The chain combines TRBV12-3 or TRBV12-4 with TRBJ1-5; TRBD1 is a possible D gene (5 bases). This CDR3 contains 15 residues. The V end was cut by 6 bases, the J end by 5 bases, with 17 bases between. The CDR3: CASSSVGREDQPQHF. The CDR3 DNA sequence: TGTGCCAGCAGCTCCGTGGGGCGGGAGGATCAGCCCCAGCATTTT.

This clonotype has more than one count but fewer than ten. The CDR3 protein is CASSSTGFGEKLFF. CDR3 DNA: TGTGCCAGCAGCTCCACAGGGTTTGGAGAAAAACTGTTTTTT. The V gene is TRBV7-9, the J gene TRBJ1-4; maybe TRBD1 (6 bases). The CDR3 has 14 amino acids. The germline CDR1 and CDR2 sequences are SEHNR and FQNEAQ (reference sequence). Trimming took off 4 bases at V and 8 bases at J, with 14 bases between the two ends.